These 32 T cell receptor beta chains were all obtained from the same sample, sequenced in a study of blood T cell repertoires in COVID-19. Generated by immunoSEQ multiplex PCR, the TCRdb table keeps only in-frame clones and is missing some. This sample has some 250,000 clones, with more than 75% found just once. The sample taken for sequencing was peripheral blood. The receptors here all came from a young woman who had recovered from COVID-19.

This rearrangement joins TRBV4-1 to TRBJ2-1, with 8 bases identical to TRBD2. Germline V lookup: CDR1 MGHRA, CDR2 YSYEKL. V was clipped by 2 bases and J by 10 bases; unmatched bases: 10. The CDR3 is 15 amino acids. CDR3 residues: CASSQSYGGAGEQFF. CDR3 nucleotides: TGCGCCAGCAGCCAAAGCTACGGGGGGGCTGGCGAGCAGTTCTTC.

This clone was seen a few times. The sample carries other DNA sequences with the same CDR3. CDR3 sequence (DNA): TGTGCCAGCAGTGGAGAAGAGACAGATACGCAGTATTTT. It yields the protein CASSGEETDTQYF. The rearrangement joins TRBV6-4 to TRBJ2-3; no reliable D call. The germline V and J ends were trimmed by 4 bases and 3 bases, with 8 bases remaining between them. The CDR3 is 13 residues long. CDR1 is MRHNA and CDR2 is SNTAGT in the germline V gene.

The chain combines TRBV5-1 with TRBJ2-3; possible D gene TRBD2, 5 bases. Germline lookup yields CDR1 SGHRS and CDR2 YFSETQ. The CDR3 consists of 14 residues. V shed 5 bases and J shed 4 bases, with 14 bases lying between them. This CDR3 reads CASRPYPGADTQYF. The CDR3 region has the DNA TGCGCCAGCAGACCGTATCCCGGGGCAGATACGCAGTATTTT. The full variable domain, with the rest looked up from reference TRBV5-1 and TRBJ2-3, is KAGVTQTPRYLIKTRGQQVTLSCSPISGHRSVSWYQQTPGQGLQFLFEYFSETQRNKGNFPGRFSGRQFSNSRSEMNVSTLELGDSALYLCASRPYPGADTQYFGPGTRLTVL.

CDR3 in amino acids: CASSLRLAGGRVGETQYF. CDR3 nucleotide sequence: TGTGCCAGCAGCTTGAGACTAGCGGGGGGGCGAGTCGGTGAGACCCAGTACTTC. The chain carries TRBV7-2 and TRBJ2-5; 14 positions agree with TRBD2. In germline, CDR1 is SGHTA, CDR2 FQGNSA. The V and J ends lost 3 bases and 5 bases, in that order; junction bases with no gene match: 11. The CDR3 is 18 amino acids.

The rearrangement links TRBV6-2 or TRBV6-3 to TRBJ2-2; D not certain. Trimming pared 0 bases from V and 6 bases from J, leaving 8 bases between. CDR3 length equals 14 residues. The germline V gene has CDR1 MNHEY and CDR2 SVGEGT. The CDR3 loop reads CASSYSPGAGELFF. The CDR3 nucleotides read TGTGCCAGCAGTTACTCCCCAGGTGCCGGGGAGCTGTTTTTT.

This chain joins TRBV18 and TRBJ1-1; D call uncertain. From germline, CDR1 is KGHSH and CDR2 LQKENI. The CDR3 extends over 13 amino acids. V was clipped by 2 bases and J by 4 bases, with 8 bases between them. In DNA, the CDR3 is TGTGCCAGCTCACCATCCGGGAGCACTGAAGCTTTCTTT. Encoded protein: CASSPSGSTEAFF.

This chain joins TRBV3-1 (or the pseudogene TRBV3-2) and TRBJ2-7, with D possibly being TRBD2 (6 bases). The V end was cut by 4 bases, the J end by 6 bases, with 22 bases between. CDR1 and CDR2 (germline): LGHDT, YNNKEL (reference sequence). This CDR3 contains 16 residues. CDR3 in DNA: TGTGCCAGCAGCCCCGGCGGAGGGGACTCCGTCATCGAGCAGTACTTC. This gives the protein CASSPGGGDSVIEQYF.

The rearrangement uses TRBV18 and TRBJ2-5; D might be TRBD1 (6 bases). This CDR3 comprises 13 residues. The germline V gene encodes CDR1 KGHSH and CDR2 LQKENI. Trimming pared 2 bases from V and 5 bases from J, leaving 9 bases between. CDR3 sequence: CASSPGGWETQYF. CDR3 nucleotides: TGTGCCAGCTCACCAGGGGGCTGGGAGACCCAGTACTTC.

V usage is TRBV10-1 and J usage is TRBJ1-5; D gene unclear. CDR3 length: 17 amino acids. Germline V gives CDR1 WNHNN, CDR2 SYGVQD (reference sequence). Trimming removed 0 bases at V and 3 bases at J, with 15 bases between. The chain's CDR3 is CASSESWAWMNNQPQHF. The CDR3 DNA reads as TGCGCCAGCAGTGAGTCGTGGGCATGGATGAACAATCAGCCCCAGCATTTT.

This chain uses TRBV2 with TRBJ1-1; D is undetermined. From germline, CDR1 is SNHLY and CDR2 FYNNEI. The CDR3 covers 15 residues. The V end lost 2 bases, the J end lost 0 bases, and 10 bases lay between the germline ends. For the CDR3, the DNA is TGTGCCAGCAGTGAAAGACACGTCATGAACACTGAAGCTTTCTTT. The encoded protein is CASSERHVMNTEAFF.

The chain recombines TRBV6-2 or TRBV6-3 with TRBJ1-6; 8 positions match TRBD1. This CDR3 comprises 13 residues. The germline gives CDR1 MNHEY, CDR2 SVGEGT. With V trimmed by 6 bases and J by 9 bases, 4 bases remained unmatched. This CDR3 is CASSRDRSSPLHF. The CDR3 DNA sequence: TGTGCCAGCAGCCGGGACAGGAGTTCACCCCTCCACTTT.

The chain has TRBV2 and TRBJ1-2; weak D call: TRBD1 (6 bases). V was trimmed by 2 bases and J by 9 bases, leaving 19 bases between them. CDR3 length equals 15 residues. The germline V gene has CDR1 SNHLY and CDR2 FYNNEI. CDR3 DNA: TGTGCCAGCAGTGAATCGCGGGGGCTGGGGGTGCGCTACACCTTC. This sequence encodes CASSESRGLGVRYTF.

The rearrangement joins TRBV5-1 to TRBJ1-6, with no clear D. V lost 0 bases and J 7 bases, leaving 5 bases between the germline ends. Germline CDR1 SGHRS, CDR2 YFSETQ. The CDR3 runs 13 residues. The CDR3 coding sequence is TGCGCCAGCAGCTTGGCCGGGAATTCACCCCTCCACTTT. This sequence encodes CASSLAGNSPLHF. The whole variable domain, filled in from reference TRBV5-1 and TRBJ1-6, reads KAGVTQTPRYLIKTRGQQVTLSCSPISGHRSVSWYQQTPGQGLQFLFEYFSETQRNKGNFPGRFSGRQFSNSRSEMNVSTLELGDSALYLCASSLAGNSPLHFGNGTRLTVT.

This clone appeared once. The J gene is TRBJ2-7, the V gene TRBV7-2; 7 bases align to TRBD1. The CDR3 contains 14 residues. After removal of 5 bases from V and 3 bases from J, the junction contained 7 bases not matched to a gene. Germline V CDR1 and CDR2: SGHTA, FQGNSA. CDR3 protein: CASSAGTAFYEQYF. The CDR3 DNA follows: TGTGCCAGCAGCGCCGGGACAGCTTTCTACGAGCAGTACTTC.

The rearrangement uses TRBV6-1 and TRBJ1-5, with D uncertain. The CDR3 spans 16 residues. Trimming took off 4 bases at V and 7 bases at J, with 20 bases between the two ends. Germline CDR1 reads MNHNS; CDR2 reads SASEGT. The CDR3 loop reads CASSATSRRAEQPQHF. DNA of the CDR3: TGTGCCAGCAGTGCTACCAGTCGGAGGGCCGAGCAGCCCCAGCATTTT.

The chain couples TRBV7-9 to TRBJ2-4; 10 bases fit TRBD1. V gave up 4 bases and J gave up 0 bases; unmatched junction bases: 12. CDR3 length equals 19 residues. The V gene's germline CDR1 is SEHNR and CDR2 FQNEAQ (reference sequence). The DNA for the CDR3 is TGTGCCAGCAGCTCCGAACTTAGGGACAGGGGCGAAGCCAAAAACATTCAGTACTTC. Protein product: CASSSELRDRGEAKNIQYF. The variable domain in full, with the rest retrieved from reference TRBV7-9 and TRBJ2-4, is DTGVSQNPRHKITKRGQNVTFRCDPISEHNRLYWYRQTLGQGPEFLTYFQNEAQLEKSRLLSDRFSAERPKGSFSTLEIQRTEQGDSAMYLCASSSELRDRGEAKNIQYFGAGTRLSVL.

This clone has only a few counts. J is TRBJ2-1 and V is TRBV12-3 or TRBV12-4; perhaps TRBD1 as D (6 bases). The V gene lost 6 bases and the J gene lost 9 bases, with 15 bases spanning the gap. The CDR3 extends over 13 amino acids. The CDR3 region is CASSPGRGSEQFF. The CDR3 DNA follows: TGTGCCAGCAGCCCTGGCAGGGGAAGTGAGCAGTTCTTC.

V is TRBV6-2 or TRBV6-3 and J is TRBJ2-3; TRBD1 matches at 10 bases. The V gene end was trimmed by 5 bases and the J gene end by 1 base; junction bases not matched to a gene: 3. This CDR3 is 15 amino acids long. Germline V gene sequence: CDR1 MNHEY, CDR2 SVGEGT. In nucleotides, the CDR3 is TGTGCCAGCAGTCTGGACAGGGGGGGCACAGATACGCAGTATTTT. Residues: CASSLDRGGTDTQYF.

The CDR3: CASSQVASGGRETQYF. CDR3 bases: TGTGCCAGCAGCCAAGTTGCTTCGGGGGGTCGAGAGACCCAGTACTTC. V and J are TRBV4-2 and TRBJ2-5, with 7 bases that match TRBD2. The ends lost 1 base at V and 4 bases at J; junction bases unmatched: 9. The germline V gene encodes CDR1 LGHNA and CDR2 YNFKEQ. CDR3 length: 16 amino acids.

CDR3 sequence (DNA): TGTGCCAGCAGCTGGGGACAGGGGGGGGTGGATACGCAGTATTTT. Translation gives CASSWGQGGVDTQYF. The chain couples TRBV11-2 to TRBJ2-3, with TRBD1 identical over 11 bases. CDR3 length: 15 residues. Germline V gene sequence: CDR1 SGHAT, CDR2 FQNNGV. J was trimmed by 6 bases and V by 4 bases; bases with no gene match: 6.

The chain recombines TRBV19 with TRBJ2-5; the D gene is possibly TRBD1 (6 bases). Germline CDR1 LNHDA, CDR2 SQIVND (reference sequence). V lost 8 bases and J lost 1, with 11 bases in between. CDR3 length equals 13 residues. CDR3: CASATGFQETQYF. In DNA, the CDR3 is TGTGCCAGTGCAACAGGGTTCCAAGAGACCCAGTACTTC. Together with reference TRBV19 and TRBJ2-5, the CDR3 gives the full variable domain: DGGITQSPKYLFRKEGQNVTLSCEQNLNHDAMYWYRQDPGQGLRLIYYSQIVNDFQKGDIAEGYSVSREKKESFPLTVTSAQKNPTAFYLCASATGFQETQYFGPGTRLLVL.

This clone was picked up a small number of times. This chain joins TRBV5-6 and TRBJ1-3; D might be TRBD1 (5 bases). The CDR3 covers 13 residues. V was shortened by 2 bases and J by 9 bases, with 12 bases between the two germline ends. The germline V gene has CDR1 SGHDT and CDR2 YYEEEE. The DNA of the CDR3 is TGTGCCAGCAGCTTTACAGGCCTGGGCACCATATATTTT. Translated: CASSFTGLGTIYF.

As for this clone: Other DNA sequences in the same sample also yield this CDR3. J is TRBJ2-7 and V is TRBV7-2; TRBD1 aligns across 7 bases. The CDR3 is made up of 14 amino acids. V lost 1 base and J lost 4; bases outside the gene matches: 4. The germline V gene encodes CDR1 SGHTA and CDR2 FQGNSA. The CDR3 coding sequence is TGTGCCAGCAGCTTAGGGCAGGGGGTTTACGAGCAGTACTTC. This sequence encodes CASSLGQGVYEQYF.

This chain uses TRBV10-2 with TRBJ2-7; 15 bases match TRBD2. Germline V gene sequence: CDR1 WSHSY, CDR2 SAAADI. The CDR3 is made up of 15 amino acids. The trim removed 6 bases at V and 5 bases at J, leaving 5 bases unmatched. In nucleotides, the CDR3 is TGCGCCAGCAGGCAGGGACTAGCGGGGGGTCACGAGCAGTACTTC. Amino acid sequence: CASRQGLAGGHEQYF.

This chain uses TRBV18 with TRBJ1-1, with 9 nucleotides matching TRBD1. CDR3 length: 15 residues. V trimming: 7 bases; J trimming: 5 bases; junction bases outside the gene matches: 11. Germline values: CDR1 KGHSH, CDR2 LQKENI. DNA of the CDR3: TGTGCCAGCTTATCCCGAACAGGGGGCACAACTGAAGCTTTCTTT. Its protein product is CASLSRTGGTTEAFF. Combining the CDR3 with reference TRBV18 and TRBJ1-1 gives the whole variable domain NAGVMQNPRHLVRRRGQEARLRCSPMKGHSHVYWYRQLPEEGLKFMVYLQKENIIDESGMPKERFSAEFPKEGPSILRIQQVVRGDSAAYFCASLSRTGGTTEAFFGQGTRLTVV.

The rearrangement links TRBV5-1 to TRBJ1-4; D perhaps matches TRBD1 (5 bases). Germline lookup yields CDR1 SGHRS and CDR2 YFSETQ. Trimming took off 8 bases at V and 4 bases at J, with 15 bases between the two ends. The CDR3 runs 14 residues. CDR3 bases: TGCGCCAGTCAAAGGGGAAGGGATAATGAAAAACTGTTTTTT. This codes for CASQRGRDNEKLFF.

The V and J genes are TRBV12-5 and TRBJ2-7; tentative D call: TRBD2 (6 bases). Germline CDR1 is LGHNT and CDR2 is FRNRAP. Trimming removed 0 bases from V and 0 bases from J, with 12 bases in between. CDR3 length: 16 amino acids. This chain's CDR3 is CASGLVLGGGSYEQYF. The CDR3 DNA follows: TGTGCTAGTGGTTTGGTACTGGGGGGAGGCTCCTACGAGCAGTACTTC.

The rearrangement uses TRBV6-2 or TRBV6-3 and TRBJ2-7, with 8 nucleotides matching TRBD1. Trimming at V came to 5 bases and at J to 3 bases, leaving 3 bases not matched to a gene. The CDR3 spans 13 residues. The germline V gene encodes CDR1 MNHEY and CDR2 SVGEGT. The CDR3 protein is CASSGQGFYEQYF. DNA of the CDR3: TGTGCCAGCAGTGGACAGGGTTTCTACGAGCAGTACTTC.

This sequence joins TRBV12-3 or TRBV12-4 and TRBJ1-2; no definite D call. The V and J ends lost 6 bases and 2 bases respectively, with 7 bases between them. This CDR3 has 12 amino acids. In nucleotides, the CDR3 is TGTGCCAGCAGCCCAGTGAACTATGGCTACACCTTC. Translation gives CASSPVNYGYTF.

This clone was observed a single time. This chain uses TRBV9 with TRBJ1-2; the D is unclear. Germline V gives CDR1 SGDLS, CDR2 YYNGEE. The CDR3 extends over 14 amino acids. Trimming stripped 0 bases from V and 8 bases from J, with 14 bases between. Here the CDR3 reads CASSVGMGPAGYTF. In DNA form, the CDR3 reads TGTGCCAGCAGCGTAGGAATGGGCCCCGCCGGCTACACCTTC.

Of note for this clone: Other DNA sequences in this sample translate to the same CDR3. V and J are TRBV6-5 and TRBJ2-1; 7 nucleotides line up with TRBD1. The CDR3 contains 14 residues. The V segment lost 8 bases and the J segment 2 bases; nucleotides outside the gene matches: 6. CDR1 and CDR2 from the germline V gene are MNHEY and SVGAGI. This CDR3 is CASRRQGAYNEQFF. CDR3 bases: TGTGCCAGCCGCCGACAGGGCGCCTACAATGAGCAGTTCTTC.

The chain uses TRBV25-1 and TRBJ1-5, with TRBD1 identical over 8 bases. Germline assignment: CDR1 MGHDK and CDR2 SYGVNS. There are 14 residues in the CDR3. Trimming cost V 2 bases and J 5 bases; bases outside gene matches: 2. The CDR3 coding sequence is TGTGCCAGCAGTGAAGCAGGGGGCTATCAGCCCCAGCATTTT. This translates into CASSEAGGYQPQHF.